Listed below are T cell receptor beta chains from one sample, sequenced in a study of OX40 agonist ivuxolimab in advanced cancers. The method was immunoSEQ multiplex PCR; TCRdb's version includes in-frame clones alone and lacks a portion of them. The sample lists roughly 70,000 clones; about 91% were seen once. The specimen was CD4+ or CD8+ T cells sorted from blood, collected in a trial of the OX40 agonist ivuxolimab. These receptors all come from an adult with an advanced solid tumor such as melanoma, head and neck, liver or kidney cancer. The CDR3 runs from the conserved cysteine through the conserved F or W. The order of the fields is J gene, V gene, clone size, D gene, CDR3 protein, CDR3 DNA. A D gene is named only where the DNA matches it firmly. The size field is filled for only some rows; it gives once, few, many or a size class.

J: TRBJ2-3
V: TRBV5-1
size: .
D: .
CDR3: CASTRRGDGTDTQYF
DNA: TGCGCCAGCACCCGACGTGGGGACGGCACAGATACGCAGTATTTT

J: TRBJ2-1
V: TRBV4-1
size: .
D: .
CDR3: CASSQAPSSAYNEQFF
DNA: TGCGCCAGCAGCCAAGCCCCCTCTAGCGCTTACAATGAGCAGTTCTTC

J: TRBJ1-6
V: TRBV2
size: .
D: .
CDR3: CAKQGQNNSPLHF
DNA: TGTGCCAAACAAGGACAGAATAATTCACCCCTCCACTTT

J: TRBJ2-2
V: TRBV19
size: .
D: .
CDR3: CASSILQSGELFF
DNA: TGTGCCAGTAGTATTTTACAGTCCGGGGAGCTGTTTTTT

J: TRBJ1-1
V: TRBV19
size: .
D: TRBD1
CDR3: CASGQGGFTEAFF
DNA: TGTGCCAGTGGACAGGGGGGATTCACTGAAGCTTTCTTT

J: TRBJ2-1
V: TRBV4-2
size: .
D: TRBD1
CDR3: CASSPGTGQYNEQFF
DNA: TGTGCCAGCAGCCCAGGGACAGGACAGTACAATGAGCAGTTCTTC

J: TRBJ2-7
V: TRBV5-1
size: .
D: .
CDR3: CASSSGTFEQYF
DNA: TGCGCCAGCAGCTCCGGGACATTCGAGCAGTACTTC

J: TRBJ1-2
V: TRBV2
size: .
D: .
CDR3: CASSLGGWDYGYTF
DNA: TGTGCCAGCAGTCTCGGGGGGTGGGACTATGGCTACACCTTC

J: TRBJ1-1
V: TRBV28
size: .
D: TRBD1
CDR3: CASSPNRGIQGNTEAFF
DNA: TGTGCCAGCAGTCCCAACAGGGGAATTCAGGGGAACACTGAAGCTTTCTTT

J: TRBJ2-7
V: TRBV21-1
size: .
D: .
CDR3: CASSKGGVTGGPSEQYF
DNA: TGTGCCAGCAGCAAAGGAGGCGTGACGGGAGGGCCCTCCGAGCAGTACTTC

J: TRBJ2-2
V: TRBV11-2
size: .
D: .
CDR3: CASSPGVNTGELFF
DNA: TGTGCCAGCAGCCCAGGGGTCAACACCGGGGAGCTGTTTTTT

J: TRBJ2-7
V: TRBV6-5
size: .
D: TRBD1
CDR3: CASSYNRDRAYEQYF
DNA: TGTGCCAGCAGTTACAATAGGGACAGGGCCTACGAGCAGTACTTC

J: TRBJ2-7
V: TRBV19
size: .
D: TRBD1
CDR3: CASSRDSYEQYF
DNA: TGTGCCAGTAGCAGGGACAGCTACGAGCAGTACTTC

J: TRBJ1-2
V: TRBV11-2
size: .
D: TRBD1
CDR3: CASSLGGQTYGYTF
DNA: TGTGCCAGCAGCTTAGGGGGACAGACTTATGGCTACACCTTC

J: TRBJ2-2
V: TRBV7-3
size: .
D: TRBD2
CDR3: CASSSTSGWLAGELFF
DNA: TGTGCCAGCAGCTCGACTAGCGGCTGGTTGGCCGGGGAGCTGTTTTTT

J: TRBJ1-1
V: TRBV11-2
size: .
D: .
CDR3: CASSARQQKNTEAFF
DNA: TGTGCCAGCAGCGCCCGACAGCAGAAGAACACTGAAGCTTTCTTT

J: TRBJ2-3
V: TRBV27
size: once
D: .
CDR3: CATKVLANTDTQYF
DNA: TGTGCCACCAAAGTTCTCGCCAACACAGATACGCAGTATTTT

J: TRBJ2-1
V: TRBV7-9
size: .
D: .
CDR3: CASSREGSINEQFF
DNA: TGTGCCAGCAGCCGAGAGGGGTCTATCAATGAGCAGTTCTTC

J: TRBJ2-1
V: TRBV28
size: .
D: TRBD2
CDR3: CASSPGRTSGIGNEQFF
DNA: TGTGCCAGCAGTCCCGGAAGGACTAGCGGGATAGGGAATGAGCAGTTCTTC

J: TRBJ1-2
V: TRBV29-1
size: .
D: TRBD1
CDR3: CSARDRTYGYTF
DNA: TGCAGCGCCCGGGACAGAACTTATGGCTACACCTTC

J: TRBJ1-1
V: TRBV18
size: .
D: TRBD1
CDR3: CASSPDRGQRYTEAFF
DNA: TGTGCCAGCTCACCGGACAGGGGGCAACGGTACACTGAAGCTTTCTTT

J: TRBJ1-3
V: TRBV7-9
size: once
D: .
CDR3: CASSLQGGGNTIYF
DNA: TGTGCCAGCAGCTTACAGGGTGGTGGAAACACCATATATTTT

J: TRBJ2-2
V: TRBV12-5
size: .
D: TRBD2
CDR3: CASVRTSGRAYTGELFF
DNA: TGTGCTAGTGTCCGGACTAGCGGGAGGGCCTACACCGGGGAGCTGTTTTTT

J: TRBJ1-4
V: TRBV15
size: .
D: .
CDR3: CATSNRLNEKLFF
DNA: TGTGCCACCAGCAACAGGCTTAATGAAAAACTGTTTTTT

J: TRBJ1-1
V: TRBV25-1
size: .
D: .
CDR3: CASSDFFLDGNTEAFF
DNA: TGTGCCAGCAGTGATTTCTTCCTGGACGGGAACACTGAAGCTTTCTTT

J: TRBJ1-4
V: TRBV29-1
size: .
D: .
CDR3: CSATTGVEKLFF
DNA: TGCAGCGCCACGACAGGAGTTGAAAAACTGTTTTTT

J: TRBJ2-7
V: TRBV11-3
size: .
D: .
CDR3: CASSLVSQPSSYEQYF
DNA: TGTGCCAGCAGCTTAGTTTCGCAACCGAGCTCCTACGAGCAGTACTTC

J: TRBJ1-2
V: TRBV19
size: once
D: .
CDR3: CASTHRGRGIYGYTF
DNA: TGTGCCAGTACCCACCGGGGGCGTGGGATCTATGGCTACACCTTC

J: TRBJ2-1
V: TRBV28
size: .
D: .
CDR3: CAASETISSYNEQFF
DNA: TGTGCCGCAAGTGAGACCATTAGCTCCTACAATGAGCAGTTCTTC

J: TRBJ2-3
V: TRBV7-6
size: .
D: TRBD2
CDR3: CASSHLSGSRRVGYTDTQYF
DNA: TGTGCCAGCAGCCACCTGAGCGGGAGTCGGCGTGTAGGGTATACAGATACGCAGTATTTT

J: TRBJ2-1
V: TRBV6-6
size: .
D: TRBD2
CDR3: CATVGGERRVGQFF
DNA: TGTGCCACAGTCGGGGGGGAAAGAAGGGTAGGGCAGTTCTTC

J: TRBJ1-1
V: TRBV6-1
size: .
D: .
CDR3: CASTWPMNTEAFF
DNA: TGTGCCAGCACGTGGCCCATGAACACTGAAGCTTTCTTT

J: TRBJ2-7
V: TRBV5-4
size: .
D: .
CDR3: CASSSTGRYEQYF
DNA: TGTGCCAGCAGCTCTACAGGGCGCTACGAGCAGTACTTC

J: TRBJ2-1
V: TRBV15
size: .
D: TRBD2
CDR3: CATSRTSGSDEQFF
DNA: TGTGCCACCAGCAGGACTAGCGGGAGCGATGAGCAGTTCTTC

J: TRBJ2-2
V: TRBV7-3
size: once
D: TRBD2
CDR3: CASSRTSGSGNTGELFF
DNA: TGTGCCAGCAGCCGGACTAGCGGGAGTGGGAACACCGGGGAGCTGTTTTTT

J: TRBJ2-7
V: TRBV5-1
size: once
D: TRBD2
CDR3: CASSLLAGGSYEQYF
DNA: TGCGCCAGCAGCTTGCTAGCGGGAGGGTCCTACGAGCAGTACTTC

J: TRBJ2-7
V: TRBV29-1
size: .
D: TRBD2
CDR3: CSVSAGTNEQYF
DNA: TGCAGCGTGTCTGCCGGGACTAACGAGCAGTACTTC

J: TRBJ2-7
V: TRBV18
size: .
D: .
CDR3: CASSPGSQLEQYF
DNA: TGTGCCAGCTCACCAGGATCACAGTTGGAGCAGTACTTC

J: TRBJ1-2
V: TRBV6-5
size: .
D: .
CDR3: CASSRGDYGYTF
DNA: TGTGCCAGCAGCCGCGGGGACTATGGCTACACCTTC

J: TRBJ2-7
V: TRBV6-5
size: .
D: TRBD1
CDR3: CASSYSPGQGFNEQYF
DNA: TGTGCCAGCAGTTACTCCCCGGGACAGGGATTCAACGAGCAGTACTTC

J: TRBJ2-7
V: TRBV7-9
size: .
D: .
CDR3: CASSLTSWGSYEQYF
DNA: TGTGCCAGCAGCTTAACTAGTTGGGGGTCCTACGAGCAGTACTTC